This passage covers 30 T cell receptor beta chains from one sample sequenced in a study of CD8 T cells in Susac syndrome. Reverse transcription used roughly 0.45 to 1 ug RNA and random hexamers. Using its own MiXCR run on the immunoSEQ multiplex PCR reads, TCRdb lists one record per CDR3 protein. Of 100,000 to 150,000 distinct CDR3 sequences in the sample, 85% to 95% are singletons; the top ten hold roughly 0.31%. Sample: CD8+ T cells from PBMCs. The receptors here all came from a human donor with multiple sclerosis.

The gene calls are TRBV3-1 and TRBJ1-1; no reliable D call. V was pared by 0 bases and J by 1 base, with 6 bases between. CDR1 and CDR2 from the germline V gene are LGHDT and YNNKEL (reference sequence). CDR3 length: 14 amino acids. The CDR3 bases are TGTGCCAGCAGCCAAGATGGGCAGAACACTGAAGCTTTCTTT. It yields the protein CASSQDGQNTEAFF.

This chain joins TRBV9 and TRBJ2-3, with TRBD1 identical over 9 bases. This CDR3 has 15 residues. V trimming: 1 base; J trimming: 6 bases; junction bases outside the gene matches: 6. CDR1 SGDLS and CDR2 YYNGEE come from the germline V gene. The CDR3 DNA follows: TGTGCCAGCAGCGTATATTCGACAGGGGGTGATACGCAGTATTTT. Amino acids: CASSVYSTGGDTQYF.

This clonotype was recorded only once. V and J are TRBV10-2 and TRBJ2-7; D is unresolved. CDR1 is WSHSY, CDR2 SAAADI, per germline. The CDR3 contains 13 residues. V gave up 5 bases and J gave up 0 bases, with 8 bases separating them. The CDR3 bases are TGCGCCAGCAGTTACGGCGACTCCTACGAGCAGTACTTC. Its protein product is CASSYGDSYEQYF.

This rearrangement joins TRBV5-1 to TRBJ1-1; D not resolved. Trimming stripped 4 bases from V and 1 base from J, with 14 bases between. The germline gives CDR1 SGHRS, CDR2 YFSETQ. This CDR3 has 15 residues. The chain's CDR3 is CASSPRESGNTEAFF. The DNA of the CDR3 is TGCGCCAGCAGCCCGCGGGAAAGCGGGAACACTGAAGCTTTCTTT.

The chain joins TRBV4-1 to TRBJ2-1; 13 bases match TRBD2. V lost 2 bases and J lost 7; bases outside the gene matches: 8. Germline V CDR1 and CDR2: MGHRA, YSYEKL. The CDR3 totals 17 residues. The chain's CDR3 is CASSQHPGTSGDNEQFF. CDR3 nucleotides: TGCGCCAGCAGCCAACATCCCGGGACTAGCGGGGATAATGAGCAGTTCTTC.

V is TRBV9 and J is TRBJ2-5, with a possible D match to TRBD2 (6 bases). Trimming shortened V by 4 bases and J by 5 bases, and 24 bases separated the two germline ends. The CDR3 has 17 residues. Looked up from germline, CDR1 is SGDLS and CDR2 is YYNGEE. The CDR3 sequence is CASSPGWGDGAWETQYF. The CDR3 DNA follows: TGTGCCAGCAGCCCGGGATGGGGGGACGGTGCGTGGGAGACCCAGTACTTC.

The chain couples TRBV18 to TRBJ1-2; 8 nucleotides agree with TRBD1. The CDR3 is 19 amino acids. The germline gives CDR1 KGHSH, CDR2 LQKENI. J gave up 8 bases and V 2 bases, and 22 bases lay outside the gene matches. CDR3 in DNA: TGTGCCAGCTCACCAGGTGGATGGCAGAGGACAGGGCCTTTCAGGGGCTACACCTTC. This translates into CASSPGGWQRTGPFRGYTF.

The chain recombines TRBV13 with TRBJ2-4; weak D call: TRBD2 (5 bases). The V gene lost 4 bases and the J gene lost 4 bases, with 11 bases spanning the gap. The CDR3 extends over 14 amino acids. Germline CDR1 and CDR2: PRHDT and FYEKMQ (reference sequence). CDR3 sequence (DNA): TGTGCCAGCAGCTACGGTCGGGGAAAAAACATTCAGTACTTC. Protein sequence: CASSYGRGKNIQYF. Variable domain in full (rest from reference TRBV13 and TRBJ2-4): AAGVIQSPRHLIKEKRETATLKCYPIPRHDTVYWYQQGPGQDPQFLISFYEKMQSDKGSIPDRFSAQQFSDYHSELNMSSLELGDSALYFCASSYGRGKNIQYFGAGTRLSVL.

The gene calls are TRBV27 and TRBJ2-7; D not resolved. Trimming shortened V by 0 bases and J by 6 bases, and 6 bases separated the two germline ends. CDR3 length equals 12 residues. Germline CDR1 is MNHEY and CDR2 is SMNVEV (reference sequence). The CDR3 bases are TGTGCCAGCAGTTTATCTTGGGGCGAGCAGTACTTC. The encoded protein is CASSLSWGEQYF.

The CDR3, as DNA: TGTGCCAGTAGTATTAAACTTGGACAGGCGAGGACTGAAGCTTTCTTT. It codes for CASSIKLGQARTEAFF. The V gene is TRBV19, the J gene TRBJ1-1; 7 positions match TRBD1. CDR3 length: 16 residues. V lost 3 bases and J lost 5; bases outside the gene matches: 12. Germline V CDR1 and CDR2: LNHDA, SQIVND (reference sequence). Looking up the rest from reference TRBV19 and TRBJ1-1 gives the full variable domain: DGGITQSPKYLFRKEGQNVTLSCEQNLNHDAMYWYRQDPGQGLRLIYYSQIVNDFQKGDIAEGYSVSREKKESFPLTVTSAQKNPTAFYLCASSIKLGQARTEAFFGQGTRLTVV.

The chain couples TRBV6-5 to TRBJ1-5; D is uncertain. The CDR3 contains 14 residues. Trimming took 5 bases from V and 3 from J, leaving 11 bases between them. CDR1 MNHEY and CDR2 SVGAGI come from the germline V gene. In DNA, the CDR3 is TGTGCCAGCAGTACCGACAAGTACAATCAGCCCCAGCATTTT. Translation gives CASSTDKYNQPQHF.

The chain is built from TRBV3-1 and TRBJ2-1; TRBD2 is a possible D gene (6 bases). The germline V gene has CDR1 LGHDT and CDR2 YNNKEL (reference sequence). Trimming cost V 1 base and J 10 bases, with 20 bases left between them. The CDR3 sequence is 16 residues long. DNA of the CDR3: TGTGCCAGCAGCCAAGTGGAAGGTGGCCGGCGGGGCGAGCAGTTCTTC. Its translation is CASSQVEGGRRGEQFF.

The genes are TRBV12-3 or TRBV12-4 and TRBJ2-2; 9 nucleotides line up with TRBD2. This CDR3 region has 15 residues. V trimming: 6 bases; J trimming: 5 bases; junction bases outside the gene matches: 7. CDR3 sequence: CASSIGLARTGELFF. The CDR3 DNA is TGTGCCAGCAGCATCGGACTAGCGAGGACCGGGGAGCTGTTTTTT.

The J gene is TRBJ1-5, the V gene TRBV6-1; a weak D match, TRBD1 (6 bases). V was shortened by 1 base and J by 7 bases, with 14 bases between the two germline ends. The CDR3 runs to 15 residues. Germline V lookup: CDR1 MNHNS, CDR2 SASEGT. The CDR3 DNA reads TGTGCCAGCAGTGAAGAAACAGGGATAATACAGCCCCAGCATTTT. Translating it yields CASSEETGIIQPQHF.

V gene TRBV7-3 combines with J gene TRBJ2-3; TRBD1 matches at 9 bases. The V gene's germline CDR1 is SGHTA and CDR2 FQGTGA. This CDR3 is built from 15 residues. Trimming cost V 4 bases and J 4 bases; bases outside gene matches: 6. CDR3 residues: CASSSTGGRADTQYF. The CDR3 DNA reads as TGTGCCAGCAGCTCGACAGGGGGACGCGCAGATACGCAGTATTTT.

The gene calls are TRBV4-1 and TRBJ1-1; 11 positions agree with TRBD1. The V gene end was trimmed by 1 base and the J gene end by 8 bases; junction bases not matched to a gene: 3. Germline V CDR1 and CDR2: MGHRA, YSYEKL. The CDR3 is made up of 14 amino acids. CDR3 region: CASSQARTGGEAFF. CDR3 nucleotides: TGCGCCAGCAGCCAAGCTAGGACAGGGGGCGAAGCTTTCTTT.

The chain links TRBV4-1 to TRBJ1-1, with a weak D call TRBD1 (6 bases). The germline V gene encodes CDR1 MGHRA and CDR2 YSYEKL. Trimming took 1 base from V and 1 from J, leaving 7 bases between them. The CDR3 is 14 residues long. The CDR3 loop reads CASSQAQGNTEAFF. For the CDR3, the DNA is TGCGCCAGCAGCCAAGCACAGGGGAACACTGAAGCTTTCTTT.

This sequence joins TRBV7-2 and TRBJ2-1; 11 bases align to TRBD1. Per germline, CDR1 SGHTA and CDR2 FQGNSA. The trim removed 5 bases at V and 7 bases at J, leaving 7 bases unmatched. The CDR3 runs 15 residues. This CDR3 is CASSERTGGWNEQFF. DNA of the CDR3: TGTGCCAGCAGCGAGAGGACAGGGGGCTGGAATGAGCAGTTCTTC.

The V call is TRBV6-9, the J call TRBJ2-7; 8 bases line up with TRBD1. CDR3 length: 16 residues. Germline V CDR1 and CDR2: MNHGY, SVAAGI. Trimming took 7 bases from V and 3 from J; bases not matched to a gene: 14. The CDR3 protein is CASTSGTGHTHYEQYF. In DNA form, the CDR3 reads TGTGCCAGCACCTCGGGGACAGGACATACCCACTACGAGCAGTACTTC.

V is TRBV5-1 and J is TRBJ1-1, with 12 positions matching TRBD1. Trimming removed 2 bases from V and 6 bases from J; junction bases left unmatched: 8. The CDR3 totals 16 residues. Germline V gene data show CDR1 as SGHRS and CDR2 as YFSETQ. The CDR3 sequence: CASSFPGQGAIAEAFF. CDR3 DNA: TGCGCCAGCAGCTTTCCGGGACAGGGGGCCATAGCTGAAGCTTTCTTT.

This sequence joins TRBV20-1 and TRBJ2-4, with 8 bases identical to TRBD2. CDR3 length: 15 residues. Germline CDR1 is DFQATT and CDR2 is SNEGSKA (reference sequence). The trim removed 0 bases at V and 3 bases at J, leaving 4 bases unmatched. CDR3 nucleotides: TGCAGTGCTAGAGATAGCGGGATCCACAAAAACATTCAGTACTTC. Its protein is CSARDSGIHKNIQYF.

The J gene is TRBJ2-2, the V gene TRBV9, with 9 bases aligning to TRBD2. There are 17 residues in the CDR3. V shed 1 base and J 8 bases; nucleotides not matched to a gene: 12. The germline V gene has CDR1 SGDLS and CDR2 YYNGEE. The CDR3 region has the DNA TGTGCCAGCAGCGTAAGGGCAGCGGGAGGTCCAGGGGGGGAGCTGTTTTTT. Translation: CASSVRAAGGPGGELFF.

The chain recombines TRBV5-6 with TRBJ2-3; no reliable D call. This CDR3 is built from 12 residues. Deletions cut 4 bases from V and 3 bases from J, with 6 bases between. CDR1 SGHDT and CDR2 YYEEEE come from the germline V gene. The CDR3, as DNA: TGTGCCAGCAGCCCCGGTACAGATACGCAGTATTTT. It translates to CASSPGTDTQYF.

The V call is TRBV2, the J call TRBJ2-3; 9 bases are shared with TRBD2. Trimming cost V 5 bases and J 2 bases; bases outside gene matches: 5. The CDR3 length is 15 residues. The V gene's germline CDR1 is SNHLY and CDR2 FYNNEI. CDR3 in amino acids: CASSRTSETTDTQYF. In nucleotides, the CDR3 is TGTGCCAGCAGTAGGACTAGCGAGACCACAGATACGCAGTATTTT.

The chain carries TRBV27 and TRBJ2-3; TRBD2 is a possible D gene (5 bases). Per germline, CDR1 MNHEY and CDR2 SMNVEV (reference sequence). The CDR3 loop spans 16 amino acids. V was pared by 5 bases and J by 0 bases, with 15 bases between. The CDR3 coding sequence is TGTGCCAGCAGTCCCCATTGGCTAGCCAGCACAGATACGCAGTATTTT. Protein product: CASSPHWLASTDTQYF.

The rearrangement links TRBV5-5 to TRBJ2-5; the match to TRBD2 covers 8 bases. Looked up from germline, CDR1 is SGHKS and CDR2 is YYEKEE (reference sequence). This CDR3 is 15 amino acids long. After removal of 4 bases from V and 5 bases from J, the junction contained 10 bases not matched to a gene. The CDR3 region has the DNA TGTGCCAGCAGCGTCAGCGGGGGTTCCTCGGAGACCCAGTACTTC. Encoded protein: CASSVSGGSSETQYF.

This chain links TRBV5-1 with TRBJ2-7; D is possibly TRBD2 (5 bases). Germline values: CDR1 SGHRS, CDR2 YFSETQ. The germline V and J ends were trimmed by 6 bases and 5 bases, with 12 bases remaining between them. This CDR3 comprises 12 residues. The CDR3 reads CASKGTADEQYF. CDR3 nucleotides: TGCGCCAGCAAGGGAACAGCGGACGAGCAGTACTTC.

This chain links TRBV7-2 with TRBJ2-5; D uncertain. CDR3 size: 15 residues. Germline CDR1 SGHTA, CDR2 FQGNSA. With 2 bases removed from V and 4 bases from J, the gap between germline ends came to 14 bases. CDR3 amino acids: CASSLSVLERETQYF. CDR3 nucleotides: TGTGCCAGCAGCTTATCCGTGTTGGAGCGAGAGACCCAGTACTTC.

V gene TRBV5-1 combines with J gene TRBJ2-6; D perhaps matches TRBD1 (6 bases). Germline V lookup: CDR1 SGHRS, CDR2 YFSETQ. The V gene lost 1 base and the J gene lost 2 bases, with 13 bases spanning the gap. CDR3 size: 17 residues. The CDR3 region is CASSLNRVRAGANVLTF. The CDR3 DNA is TGCGCCAGCAGCTTGAACAGGGTCCGAGCTGGGGCCAACGTCCTGACTTTC.

CDR3 sequence (DNA): TGTGCCAGCAGTTTACGGCAGAACGAGCAGTACGTC. It is translated as CASSLRQNEQYV. The rearrangement links TRBV12-3 or TRBV12-4 to TRBJ2-7; no reliable D call. The CDR3 is made up of 12 amino acids. V was clipped by 2 bases and J by 5 bases, with 7 bases between them.